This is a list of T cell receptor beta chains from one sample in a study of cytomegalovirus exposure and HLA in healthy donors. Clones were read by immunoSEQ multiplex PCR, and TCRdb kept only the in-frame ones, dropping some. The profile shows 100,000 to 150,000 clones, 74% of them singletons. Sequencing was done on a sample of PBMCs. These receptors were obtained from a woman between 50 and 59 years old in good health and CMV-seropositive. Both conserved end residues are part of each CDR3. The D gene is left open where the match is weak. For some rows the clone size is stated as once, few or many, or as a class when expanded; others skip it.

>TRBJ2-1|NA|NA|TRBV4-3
CASSRGVDEQFF
TGCGCCAGCAGCCGGGGGGTGGATGAGCAGTTCTTC
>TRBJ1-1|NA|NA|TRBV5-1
CASSLEGRGTEAFF
TGCGCCAGCAGCTTGGAAGGGAGGGGAACTGAAGCTTTCTTT
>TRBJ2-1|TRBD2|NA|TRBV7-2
CASTTSGGGWFF
TGTGCCAGCACCACTAGCGGGGGGGGTTGGTTCTTC
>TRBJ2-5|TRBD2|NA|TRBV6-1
CASTLAGGPQTQYF
TGTGCCAGCACCCTAGCGGGGGGGCCTCAGACCCAGTACTTC
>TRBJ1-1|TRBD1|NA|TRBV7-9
CSSSLSDRASNTEAFF
TGTTCCAGCAGCTTATCGGACAGGGCCTCCAACACTGAAGCTTTCTTT
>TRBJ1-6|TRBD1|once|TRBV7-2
CASSRSQDRGSPLHF
TGTGCCAGCAGCCGTTCACAGGACAGGGGTTCACCCCTCCACTTT
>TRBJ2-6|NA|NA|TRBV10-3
CATKGGEVLTF
TGTGCCACCAAAGGAGGAGAAGTCCTGACTTTC
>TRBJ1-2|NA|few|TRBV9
CASSVGGFYGYTF
TGTGCCAGCAGCGTAGGCGGGTTCTATGGCTACACCTTC
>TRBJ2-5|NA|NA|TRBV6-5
CASSLLETQYF
TGTGCCAGCAGCTTATTAGAGACCCAGTACTTC
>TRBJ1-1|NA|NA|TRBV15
CATSRDLRGTEAFF
TGTGCCACCAGCAGAGATCTTCGAGGGACTGAAGCTTTCTTT
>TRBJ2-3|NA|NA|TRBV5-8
CASSLAGAGFSDTQYF
TGTGCCAGCAGCTTGGCCGGGGCGGGGTTCTCAGATACGCAGTATTTT
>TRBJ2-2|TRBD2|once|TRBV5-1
CASSWTSGGSTGELFF
TGCGCCAGCAGCTGGACTAGCGGGGGGAGTACCGGGGAGCTGTTTTTT
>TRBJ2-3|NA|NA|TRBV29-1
CSALTDTQYF
TGCAGCGCCCTCACAGATACGCAGTATTTT
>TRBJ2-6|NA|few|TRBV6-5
CASSSSGANVLTF
TGTGCCAGCAGCTCTTCTGGGGCCAACGTCCTGACTTTC
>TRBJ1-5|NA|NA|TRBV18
CASSPPGDQPQHF
TGTGCCAGCTCACCACCAGGGGATCAGCCCCAGCATTTT
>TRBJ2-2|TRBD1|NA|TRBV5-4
CASSAPGTGRVTGELFF
TGTGCCAGCAGCGCCCCAGGGACAGGGCGGGTGACCGGGGAGCTGTTTTTT
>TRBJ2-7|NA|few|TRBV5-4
CASSLAKGELYEQYF
TGTGCCAGCAGCTTGGCCAAAGGGGAACTCTACGAGCAGTACTTC
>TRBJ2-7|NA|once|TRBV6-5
CASRRGAGASEQYF
TGTGCCAGCAGGAGGGGAGCAGGGGCCTCCGAGCAGTACTTC
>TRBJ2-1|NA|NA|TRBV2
CASSTSSPYNEQFF
TGTGCCAGCAGTACTAGCTCGCCTTACAATGAGCAGTTCTTC
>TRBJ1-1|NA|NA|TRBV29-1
CSVSGRTEAFF
TGCAGCGTTTCTGGACGGACAGAAGCTTTCTTT
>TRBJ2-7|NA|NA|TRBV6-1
CASTPPAAHEQYF
TGTGCCAGCACACCCCCAGCGGCCCACGAGCAGTACTTC
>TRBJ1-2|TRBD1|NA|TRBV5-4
CASSFGQGLMNGYTF
TGTGCCAGCAGCTTCGGACAGGGACTCATGAATGGCTACACCTTC
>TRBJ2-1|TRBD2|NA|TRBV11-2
CASRRLAGGPNEQFF
TGTGCCAGCAGACGACTAGCGGGGGGCCCGAATGAGCAGTTCTTC
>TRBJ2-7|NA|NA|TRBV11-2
CASSPGPGIYEQYF
TGTGCCAGCAGCCCGGGCCCAGGGATCTACGAGCAGTACTTC
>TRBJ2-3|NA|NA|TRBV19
CASSLPRGTDTQYF
TGTGCCAGTAGTCTACCGAGGGGCACAGATACGCAGTATTTT
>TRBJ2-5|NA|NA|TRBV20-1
CSVRVQETQYF
TGCAGTGTCCGAGTCCAAGAGACCCAGTACTTC
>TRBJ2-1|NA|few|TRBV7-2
CASSLRGGQGDEQFF
TGTGCCAGCAGCTTAAGGGGGGGCCAGGGAGATGAGCAGTTCTTC
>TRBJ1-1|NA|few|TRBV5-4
CASSPSGRSNTEAFF
TGTGCCAGCAGCCCCAGCGGGAGGAGCAACACTGAAGCTTTCTTT
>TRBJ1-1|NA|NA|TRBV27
CATAPRVWDTEAFF
TGTGCCACCGCCCCCAGGGTATGGGACACTGAAGCTTTCTTT
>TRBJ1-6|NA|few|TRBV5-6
CASSLAGESPLHF
TGTGCCAGCAGCTTGGCCGGTGAGTCACCCCTCCACTTT
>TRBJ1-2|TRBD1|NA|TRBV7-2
CASSLDRGLYGYTF
TGTGCCAGCAGCTTAGACAGGGGGCTCTATGGCTACACCTTC
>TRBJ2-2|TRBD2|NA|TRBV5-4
CASSIEAGGLTGELFF
TGTGCCAGCAGCATTGAAGCGGGGGGGCTTACCGGGGAGCTGTTTTTT
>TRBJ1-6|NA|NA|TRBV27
CASSYREGTSPLHF
TGTGCCAGCAGTTACAGGGAAGGGACTTCACCCCTCCACTTT
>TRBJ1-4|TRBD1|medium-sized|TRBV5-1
CASSWGQGSEKLFF
TGCGCCAGCAGCTGGGGACAGGGGAGTGAAAAACTGTTTTTT
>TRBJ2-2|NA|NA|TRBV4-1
CASSQDGQGRNGELFF
TGCGCCAGCAGCCAAGACGGGCAGGGTAGGAACGGGGAGCTGTTTTTT
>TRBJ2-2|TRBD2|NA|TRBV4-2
CASSQGGGGGNTGELFF
TGTGCCAGCAGCCAAGGAGGAGGCGGGGGGAACACCGGGGAGCTGTTTTTT
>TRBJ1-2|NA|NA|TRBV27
CASKIEGTTNYGYTF
TGTGCCAGCAAGATAGAGGGCACTACTAACTATGGCTACACCTTC
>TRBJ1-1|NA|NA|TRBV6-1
CASREGVRGFKNTEAFF
TGTGCCAGCCGTGAAGGGGTGAGAGGGTTCAAGAACACTGAAGCTTTCTTT
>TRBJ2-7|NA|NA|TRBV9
CASSPRSGAYEQYF
TGTGCCAGCAGCCCTAGGAGCGGAGCCTACGAGCAGTACTTC
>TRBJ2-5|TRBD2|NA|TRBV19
CASSVLAGGETQYF
TGTGCCAGTAGTGTATTAGCGGGGGGAGAGACCCAGTACTTC
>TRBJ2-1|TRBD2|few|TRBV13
CASSRGGDYNEQFF
TGTGCCAGCAGTCGGGGGGGGGACTACAATGAGCAGTTCTTC
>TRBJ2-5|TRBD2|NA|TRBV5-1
CASSSRLAETQYF
TGCGCCAGCAGCTCGCGACTAGCAGAGACCCAGTACTTC
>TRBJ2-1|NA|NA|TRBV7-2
CASCPSQGRVYEQFF
TGTGCCAGTTGCCCCTCCCAGGGGCGCGTATATGAGCAGTTCTTC
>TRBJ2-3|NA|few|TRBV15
CATSRENPSTDTQYF
TGTGCCACCAGCCGGGAGAACCCTAGCACAGATACGCAGTATTTT
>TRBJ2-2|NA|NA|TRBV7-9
CASSLGDISTGELFF
TGTGCCAGCAGCTTAGGGGACATCTCTACCGGGGAGCTGTTTTTT
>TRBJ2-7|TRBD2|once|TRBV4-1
CASSQGPSGGLYEQYF
TGCGCCAGCAGCCAGGGGCCTAGCGGGGGCCTCTACGAGCAGTACTTC
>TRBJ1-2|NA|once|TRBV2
CASSEVQFSGGYTF
TGTGCCAGCAGCGAGGTTCAGTTCTCGGGTGGCTACACCTTC
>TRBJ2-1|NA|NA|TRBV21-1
CASSKGGDEQFF
TGTGCCAGCAGCAAAGGGGGGGATGAGCAGTTCTTC
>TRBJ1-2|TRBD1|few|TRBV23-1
CASSQSKRQGADGYTF
TGCGCCAGCAGTCAATCAAAGCGACAGGGCGCGGATGGCTACACCTTC
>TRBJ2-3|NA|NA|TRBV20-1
CSAIDVDTQYF
TGCAGTGCTATAGACGTTGATACGCAGTATTTT
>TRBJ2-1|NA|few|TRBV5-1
CASTSGATLSYNEQFF
TGCGCCAGCACAAGTGGGGCTACCCTCTCCTACAATGAGCAGTTCTTC
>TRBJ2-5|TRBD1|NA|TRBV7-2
CASSRGQGPGQETQYF
TGTGCCAGCAGCCGTGGACAGGGGCCCGGGCAAGAGACCCAGTACTTC
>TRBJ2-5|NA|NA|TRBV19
CASSIGGEETQYF
TGTGCCAGTAGTATCGGCGGCGAAGAGACCCAGTACTTC
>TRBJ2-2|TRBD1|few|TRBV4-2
CASSQDQGQGGTGELFF
TGTGCCAGCAGCCAAGATCAGGGACAGGGGGGCACCGGGGAGCTGTTTTTT